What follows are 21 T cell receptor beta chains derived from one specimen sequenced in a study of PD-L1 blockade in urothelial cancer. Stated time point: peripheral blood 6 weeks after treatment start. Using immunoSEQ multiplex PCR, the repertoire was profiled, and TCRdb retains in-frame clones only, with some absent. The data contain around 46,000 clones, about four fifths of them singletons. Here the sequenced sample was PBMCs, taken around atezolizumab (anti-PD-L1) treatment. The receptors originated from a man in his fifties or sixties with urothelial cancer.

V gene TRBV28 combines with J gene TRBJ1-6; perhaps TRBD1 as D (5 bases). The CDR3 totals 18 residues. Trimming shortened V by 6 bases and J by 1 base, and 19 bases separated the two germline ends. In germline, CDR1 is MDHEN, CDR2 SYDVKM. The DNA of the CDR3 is TGTGCCAGCAGCATATCCTTGGGGCTGGGGTCCTATAATTCACCCCTCCACTTT. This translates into CASSISLGLGSYNSPLHF.

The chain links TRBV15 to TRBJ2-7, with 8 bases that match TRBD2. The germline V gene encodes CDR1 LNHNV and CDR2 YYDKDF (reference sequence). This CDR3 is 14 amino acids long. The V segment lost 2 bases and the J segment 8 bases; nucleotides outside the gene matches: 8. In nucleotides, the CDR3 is TGTGCCACCAGCAGAACACCGGGGGGGGAGAAGCAGTACTTC. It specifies CATSRTPGGEKQYF.

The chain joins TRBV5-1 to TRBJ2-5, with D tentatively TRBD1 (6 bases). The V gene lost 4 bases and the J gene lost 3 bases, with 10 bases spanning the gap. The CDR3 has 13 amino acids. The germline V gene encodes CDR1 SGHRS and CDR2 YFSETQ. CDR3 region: CASSTRTEETQYF. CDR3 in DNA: TGCGCCAGCAGCACGAGGACAGAAGAGACCCAGTACTTC.

In DNA form, the CDR3 reads TGCAGCGTGGGACAGGGGGCTTCCGAGCAGTACTTC. Residues: CSVGQGASEQYF. The gene calls are TRBV29-1 and TRBJ2-7; TRBD1 agrees at 12 bases. Germline trimming cut 6 bases from V and 6 bases from J; bases unmatched to any gene: 3. The germline CDR1 and CDR2 sequences are SQVTM and ANQGSEA. The CDR3 loop spans 12 amino acids.

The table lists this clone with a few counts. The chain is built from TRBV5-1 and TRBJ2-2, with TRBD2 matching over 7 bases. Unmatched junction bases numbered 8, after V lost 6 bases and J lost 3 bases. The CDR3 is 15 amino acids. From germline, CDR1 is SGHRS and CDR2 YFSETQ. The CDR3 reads CASKPTAGDTGELFF. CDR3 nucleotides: TGCGCCAGCAAACCTACGGCGGGGGACACCGGGGAGCTGTTTTTT.

The CDR3 protein is CASSRRGRLSYEQYF. CDR3 DNA: TGTGCCAGCAGCCGAAGGGGTCGCCTCTCCTACGAGCAGTACTTC. The gene calls are TRBV11-1 and TRBJ2-7, with D perhaps matching TRBD1 (5 bases). The CDR3 loop spans 15 amino acids. The germline V gene encodes CDR1 SGHAT and CDR2 FQDESV (reference sequence). V was cut by 5 bases and J by 0 bases, with 14 bases left in between.

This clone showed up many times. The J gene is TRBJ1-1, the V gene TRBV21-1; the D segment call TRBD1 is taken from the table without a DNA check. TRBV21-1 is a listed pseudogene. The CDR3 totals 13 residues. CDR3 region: CASSKEGDTEAFF. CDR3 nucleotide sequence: TGTGCCAGCAGCAAAGAAGGGGACACAGAAGCTTTCTTT.

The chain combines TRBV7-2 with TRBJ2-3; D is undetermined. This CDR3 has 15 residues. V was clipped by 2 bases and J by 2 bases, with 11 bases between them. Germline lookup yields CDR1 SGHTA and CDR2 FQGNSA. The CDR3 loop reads CASSLKAGYTDTQYF. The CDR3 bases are TGTGCCAGCAGCTTAAAGGCAGGTTACACAGATACGCAGTATTTT.

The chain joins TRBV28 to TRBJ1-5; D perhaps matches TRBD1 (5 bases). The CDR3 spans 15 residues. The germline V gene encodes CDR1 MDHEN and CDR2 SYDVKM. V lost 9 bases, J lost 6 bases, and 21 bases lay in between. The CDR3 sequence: CASTPTGGFVQPQHF. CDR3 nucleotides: TGTGCCAGTACCCCCACAGGAGGGTTCGTTCAGCCCCAGCATTTT.

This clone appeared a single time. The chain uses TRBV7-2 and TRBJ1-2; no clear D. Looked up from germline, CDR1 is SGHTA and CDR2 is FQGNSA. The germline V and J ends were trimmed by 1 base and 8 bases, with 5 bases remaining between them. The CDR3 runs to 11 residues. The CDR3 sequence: CASSLERGYTF. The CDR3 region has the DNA TGTGCCAGCAGCTTAGAGCGGGGCTACACCTTC.

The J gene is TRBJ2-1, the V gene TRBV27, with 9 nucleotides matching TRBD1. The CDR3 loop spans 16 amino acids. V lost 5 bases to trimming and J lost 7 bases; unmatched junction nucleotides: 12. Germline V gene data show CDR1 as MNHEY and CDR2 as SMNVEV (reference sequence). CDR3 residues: CASSAGSTGGKNEQFF. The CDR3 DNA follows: TGTGCCAGCAGTGCAGGATCCACAGGGGGCAAGAATGAGCAGTTCTTC.

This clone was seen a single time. The CDR3 nucleotides are TGTGCCAGCAGTGAACAGGGTGGCGGCGATGGCTACACCTTC. It yields the protein CASSEQGGGDGYTF. The V and J genes are TRBV6-5 and TRBJ1-2; a possible D gene is TRBD1 (6 bases). With 5 bases removed from V and 6 bases from J, the gap between germline ends came to 16 bases. CDR1 MNHEY and CDR2 SVGAGI come from the germline V gene. This CDR3 spans 14 amino acids.

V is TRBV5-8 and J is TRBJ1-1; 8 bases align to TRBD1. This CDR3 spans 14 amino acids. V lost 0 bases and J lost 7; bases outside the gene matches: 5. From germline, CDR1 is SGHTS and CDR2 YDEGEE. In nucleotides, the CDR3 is TGTGCCAGCAGCTTGGGGCAGGGGGCCTTTGAAGCTTTCTTT. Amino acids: CASSLGQGAFEAFF.

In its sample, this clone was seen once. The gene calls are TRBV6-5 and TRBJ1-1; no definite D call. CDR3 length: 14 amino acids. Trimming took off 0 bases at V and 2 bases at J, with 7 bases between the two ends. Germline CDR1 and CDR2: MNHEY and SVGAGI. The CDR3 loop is CASSYSGRNTEAFF. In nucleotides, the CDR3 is TGTGCCAGCAGTTACTCGGGCAGAAACACTGAAGCTTTCTTT.

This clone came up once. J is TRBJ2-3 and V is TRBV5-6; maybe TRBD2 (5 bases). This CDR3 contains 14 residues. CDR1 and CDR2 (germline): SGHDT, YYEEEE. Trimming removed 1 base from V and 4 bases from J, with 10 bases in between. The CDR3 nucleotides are TGTGCCAGCAGCTTGTTGGGAGAGGCAGATACGCAGTATTTT. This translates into CASSLLGEADTQYF.

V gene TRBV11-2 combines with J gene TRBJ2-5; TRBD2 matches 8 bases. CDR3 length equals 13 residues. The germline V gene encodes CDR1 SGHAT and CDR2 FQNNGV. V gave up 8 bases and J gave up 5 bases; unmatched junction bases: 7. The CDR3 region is CASSESGSETQYF. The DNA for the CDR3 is TGTGCCAGCTCTGAGAGCGGGAGCGAGACCCAGTACTTC.

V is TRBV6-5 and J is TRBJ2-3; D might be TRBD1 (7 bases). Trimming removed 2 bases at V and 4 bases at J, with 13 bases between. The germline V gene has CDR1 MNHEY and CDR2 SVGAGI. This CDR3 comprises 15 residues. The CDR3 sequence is CASSYAGQPPDTQYF. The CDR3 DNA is TGTGCCAGCAGTTACGCGGGACAGCCGCCAGATACGCAGTATTTT.

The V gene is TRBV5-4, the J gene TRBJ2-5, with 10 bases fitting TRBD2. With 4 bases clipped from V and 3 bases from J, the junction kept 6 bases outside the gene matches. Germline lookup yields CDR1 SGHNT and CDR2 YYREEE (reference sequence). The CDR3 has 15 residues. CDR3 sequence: CASSHPSGGEETQYF. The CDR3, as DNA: TGTGCCAGCAGCCACCCAAGCGGGGGGGAAGAGACCCAGTACTTC. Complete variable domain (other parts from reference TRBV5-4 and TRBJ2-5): ETGVTQSPTHLIKTRGQQVTLRCSSQSGHNTVSWYQQALGQGPQFIFQYYREEENGRGNFPPRFSGLQFPNYSSELNVNALELDDSALYLCASSHPSGGEETQYFGPGTRLLVL.

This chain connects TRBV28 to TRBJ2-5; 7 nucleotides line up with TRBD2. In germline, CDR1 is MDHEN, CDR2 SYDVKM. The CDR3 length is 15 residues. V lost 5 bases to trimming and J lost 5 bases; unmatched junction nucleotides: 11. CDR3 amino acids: CASSRLRGEGETQYF. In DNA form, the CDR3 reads TGTGCCAGCAGTCGTCTACGGGGGGAGGGGGAGACCCAGTACTTC.

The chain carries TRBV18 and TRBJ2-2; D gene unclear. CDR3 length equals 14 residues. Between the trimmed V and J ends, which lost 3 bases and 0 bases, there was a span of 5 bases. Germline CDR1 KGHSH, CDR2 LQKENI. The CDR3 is CASSPLPNTGELFF. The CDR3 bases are TGTGCCAGCTCACCTCTTCCGAACACCGGGGAGCTGTTTTTT.

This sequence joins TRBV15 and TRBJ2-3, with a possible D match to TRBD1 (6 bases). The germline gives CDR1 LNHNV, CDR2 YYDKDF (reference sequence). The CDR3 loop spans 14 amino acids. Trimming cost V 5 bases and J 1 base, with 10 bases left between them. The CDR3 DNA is TGTGCCACCAGCGCACGACAGGGCACAGATACGCAGTATTTT. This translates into CATSARQGTDTQYF.